These 29 T cell receptor beta chains were sequenced from one sample in a study of blood T cell repertoires in COVID-19. Some clones are missing from TCRdb's copy, which holds only in-frame ones; the method was immunoSEQ multiplex PCR. The data hold around 87,000 clones, with 85% to 90% observed a single time. Sequenced input: peripheral blood. The receptors derive from a human donor with active COVID-19. The donor label of this sample is uncertain.

The chain has TRBV7-2 and TRBJ1-2; D is unclear. With 4 bases removed from V and 5 bases from J, the gap between germline ends came to 8 bases. The CDR3 has 12 amino acids. CDR1 is SGHTA and CDR2 is FQGNSA in the germline V gene. The CDR3 loop reads CASSSDFYGYTF. The CDR3 coding sequence is TGTGCCAGCAGCTCGGACTTTTATGGCTACACCTTC.

J is TRBJ2-3 and V is TRBV6-2 or TRBV6-3; weak D call: TRBD1 (6 bases). This CDR3 region has 14 residues. Germline V gene sequence: CDR1 MNHEY, CDR2 SVGEGT. V gave up 5 bases and J gave up 6 bases, with 15 bases separating them. CDR3 in DNA: TGTGCCAGCAGTAACCACAGGGTGCAGGATACGCAGTATTTT. Its translation: CASSNHRVQDTQYF.

This chain joins TRBV30 and TRBJ1-5, with 9 bases lining up with TRBD1. Germline V gene sequence: CDR1 GTSNPN, CDR2 SVGIG (reference sequence). The length of the CDR3 is 18 residues. Trimming at V came to 4 bases and at J to 1 base, leaving 14 bases not matched to a gene. Here the CDR3 reads CAWNAGRTGVTSNQPQHF. CDR3 nucleotide sequence: TGTGCCTGGAATGCCGGTCGGACAGGGGTGACGAGCAATCAGCCCCAGCATTTT. The full variable domain, rest sourced from reference TRBV30 and TRBJ1-5, is SQTIHQWPATLVQPVGSPLSLECTVEGTSNPNLYWYRQAAGRGLQLLFYSVGIGQISSEVPQNLSASRPQDRQFILSSKKLLLSDSGFYLCAWNAGRTGVTSNQPQHFGDGTRLSIL.

The chain joins TRBV7-2 to TRBJ2-3; D ambiguous. Trimming removed 4 bases from V and 1 base from J, with 15 bases in between. The CDR3 length is 16 residues. Germline CDR1 SGHTA, CDR2 FQGNSA. The CDR3 coding sequence is TGTGCCAGCAGCTACTCACAGAACCCCCGCACAGATACGCAGTATTTT. Amino acid sequence: CASSYSQNPRTDTQYF. Drawing the rest from reference TRBV7-2 and TRBJ2-3, the complete variable domain is GAGVSQSPSNKVTEKGKDVELRCDPISGHTALYWYRQSLGQGLEFLIYFQGNSAPDKSGLPSDRFSAERTGGSVSTLTIQRTQQEDSAVYLCASSYSQNPRTDTQYFGPGTRLTVL.

This clone was observed a handful of times. Other DNA variants within this sample encode the same CDR3. The rearrangement links TRBV18 to TRBJ2-7; 10 bases are shared with TRBD1. The CDR3 is made up of 14 amino acids. Trimming at V came to 1 base and at J to 4 bases, leaving 1 base not matched to a gene. CDR1 and CDR2 from the germline V gene are KGHSH and LQKENI. DNA of the CDR3: TGTGCCAGCTCACCACGGGACAGGGGATACGAGCAGTACTTC. Translating gives CASSPRDRGYEQYF.

This chain connects TRBV28 to TRBJ2-7; 9 nucleotides align to TRBD1. The CDR3 is 17 residues long. Germline trimming cut 3 bases from V and 8 bases from J; bases unmatched to any gene: 17. Germline CDR1 is MDHEN and CDR2 is SYDVKM. The CDR3 coding sequence is TGTGCCAGCAGTTTCCGAGACCCGGGACAGGGCCGCATCAAGCAGTACTTC. Amino acids: CASSFRDPGQGRIKQYF.

The chain combines TRBV18 with TRBJ2-3; 12 bases are a match to TRBD2. The V gene end was trimmed by 3 bases and the J gene end by 0 bases; junction bases not matched to a gene: 7. This CDR3 spans 18 amino acids. Germline CDR1 is KGHSH and CDR2 is LQKENI. The CDR3 here is CASSPYGTSGSSTDTQYF. CDR3 nucleotide sequence: TGTGCCAGCTCACCTTACGGGACTAGCGGGTCTAGCACAGATACGCAGTATTTT.

This clone came up a few times. V gene TRBV19 combines with J gene TRBJ2-2; the match to TRBD2 covers 15 bases. Germline V gene lookup returns CDR1 LNHDA and CDR2 SQIVND (reference sequence). The CDR3 sequence is 16 residues long. Trimming removed 10 bases from V and 0 bases from J; junction bases left unmatched: 3. The CDR3 here is CATGLAGGANTGELFF. The CDR3 coding sequence is TGTGCCACGGGACTAGCGGGGGGTGCGAACACCGGGGAGCTGTTTTTT.

This sequence joins TRBV6-1 and TRBJ1-1; D unclear. The V end lost 1 base, the J end lost 4 bases, and 7 bases lay between the germline ends. Germline-derived CDR1 and CDR2 are MNHNS and SASEGT. This CDR3 region has 13 residues. CDR3 in amino acids: CASSEVGVTEAFF. CDR3 DNA sequence: TGTGCCAGCAGTGAAGTCGGAGTCACTGAAGCTTTCTTT.

V and J are TRBV15 and TRBJ1-1; weak D call: TRBD1 (5 bases). Germline values: CDR1 LNHNV, CDR2 YYDKDF (reference sequence). The ends were cut back, 0 bases at V and 6 bases at J, with 14 bases in the middle. The CDR3 sequence is 15 residues long. The CDR3 DNA is TGTGCCACCAGCAGAGATTATCAGGACACAGCTGAAGCTTTCTTT. Translation gives CATSRDYQDTAEAFF.

Written as DNA, the CDR3 is TGTGCCAGTAAAGGGGGCCGGAACACTGAAGCTTTCTTT. It specifies CASKGGRNTEAFF. The chain employs TRBV2 and TRBJ1-1, with TRBD1 identical over 7 bases. Germline loops: CDR1 SNHLY, CDR2 FYNNEI. The length of the CDR3 is 13 residues. Trimming took 9 bases from V and 1 from J; bases not matched to a gene: 5.

The genes are TRBV5-1 and TRBJ2-5, with 8 bases identical to TRBD1. The CDR3 is made up of 13 amino acids. Trimming at V came to 3 bases and at J to 5 bases, leaving 3 bases not matched to a gene. CDR1 and CDR2 from the germline V gene are SGHRS and YFSETQ. The CDR3 reads CASSSRTGETQYF. DNA for the CDR3: TGCGCCAGCAGCTCCCGGACAGGGGAGACCCAGTACTTC.

The genes are TRBV2 and TRBJ1-2; D is unclear. The V and J ends lost 3 bases and 4 bases respectively, with 6 bases between them. Germline-derived CDR1 and CDR2 are SNHLY and FYNNEI. CDR3 length: 12 residues. Here the CDR3 DNA reads TGTGCCAGCAGTGACTCCGTCTATGGCTACACCTTC. It encodes CASSDSVYGYTF.

This chain uses TRBV19 with TRBJ1-6, with 8 bases that match TRBD1. The CDR3 runs to 14 residues. The germline gives CDR1 LNHDA, CDR2 SQIVND (reference sequence). Trimming removed 4 bases from V and 10 bases from J; junction bases left unmatched: 6. The CDR3 DNA follows: TGTGCCAGTAGTAACCGGGACAGGAACTCACCCCTCCACTTT. Its protein product is CASSNRDRNSPLHF.

The CDR3 spells CASSLSGSSGNTIYF. The CDR3 DNA sequence: TGTGCCAGCAGCTTATCCGGGAGCTCTGGAAACACCATATATTTT. V is TRBV7-2 and J is TRBJ1-3; D gene ambiguous. This CDR3 comprises 15 residues. V lost 2 bases and J lost 0, with 8 bases in between. Germline V gives CDR1 SGHTA, CDR2 FQGNSA.

The chain uses TRBV19 and TRBJ1-3; no definite D call. Germline CDR1 LNHDA, CDR2 SQIVND (reference sequence). The CDR3 spans 16 residues. Trimming stripped 5 bases from V and 0 bases from J, with 14 bases between. CDR3 sequence (DNA): TGTGCCAGTAGTTTCGGCGGTCTTCTCTCTGGAAACACCATATATTTT. Translated: CASSFGGLLSGNTIYF. The full variable domain, rest sourced from reference TRBV19 and TRBJ1-3, is DGGITQSPKYLFRKEGQNVTLSCEQNLNHDAMYWYRQDPGQGLRLIYYSQIVNDFQKGDIAEGYSVSREKKESFPLTVTSAQKNPTAFYLCASSFGGLLSGNTIYFGEGSWLTVV.

V usage is TRBV6-6 and J usage is TRBJ1-3; D remains ambiguous. Trimming took off 6 bases at V and 4 bases at J, with 13 bases between the two ends. The CDR3 extends over 14 amino acids. Germline V lookup: CDR1 MNHNY, CDR2 SVGAGI (reference sequence). CDR3 DNA sequence: TGTGCCAGCAGCCTGGAGTCTGCGGGAAACACCATATATTTT. Amino acids: CASSLESAGNTIYF.

This clone was counted a few times. The CDR3 here is CASSLGSGSYTEAFF. For the CDR3, the DNA is TGTGCCAGCAGCTTGGGTTCAGGGTCCTACACTGAAGCTTTCTTT. J is TRBJ1-1 and V is TRBV5-4, with D maybe TRBD1 (5 bases). The CDR3 length is 15 residues. Germline loops: CDR1 SGHNT, CDR2 YYREEE (reference sequence). The V and J ends lost 0 bases and 3 bases respectively, with 12 bases between them.

The chain recombines TRBV24-1 with TRBJ2-5; TRBD1 agrees at 8 bases. Germline values: CDR1 KGHDR, CDR2 SFDVKD. The CDR3 spans 18 residues. V trimming: 1 base; J trimming: 0 bases; junction bases outside the gene matches: 9. CDR3 sequence reads: CATSDLPLGQGNQETQYF. The CDR3 region has the DNA TGTGCCACCAGTGATTTACCACTCGGACAGGGTAACCAAGAGACCCAGTACTTC.

This clone was seen once. The V and J genes are TRBV4-1 and TRBJ1-1; perhaps TRBD1 as D (5 bases). The V end lost 1 base, the J end lost 0 bases, and 12 bases lay between the germline ends. Germline CDR1 and CDR2: MGHRA and YSYEKL. The CDR3 has 16 amino acids. Here the CDR3 reads CASSQGQGVLNTEAFF. CDR3 sequence (DNA): TGCGCCAGCAGCCAAGGTCAAGGGGTTCTGAACACTGAAGCTTTCTTT.

This clone was counted between two and nine times. The chain combines TRBV7-9 with TRBJ1-1; TRBD1 might be the D (6 bases). The germline V gene encodes CDR1 SEHNR and CDR2 FQNEAQ (reference sequence). This CDR3 has 14 residues. V lost 5 bases, J lost 8 bases, and 18 bases lay in between. This chain's CDR3 is CASSISKGDKEAFF. The CDR3 DNA sequence: TGTGCCAGCAGCATAAGTAAGGGGGATAAGGAAGCTTTCTTT.

The V call is TRBV29-1, the J call TRBJ1-2; TRBD1 matches at 8 bases. V lost 4 bases to trimming and J lost 4 bases; unmatched junction nucleotides: 29. CDR1 and CDR2 (germline): SQVTM, ANQGSEA. This CDR3 is 21 amino acids long. CDR3 residues: CSVGPHQIIGTGGDVSYGYTF. The CDR3 DNA reads as TGCAGCGTTGGCCCCCACCAAATTATTGGGACAGGTGGTGACGTTAGCTATGGCTACACCTTC.

The chain combines TRBV6-2 or TRBV6-3 with TRBJ1-2; D gene unclear. The germline CDR1 and CDR2 sequences are MNHEY and SVGEGT. With 5 bases removed from V and 7 bases from J, the gap between germline ends came to 20 bases. CDR3 length: 15 residues. The CDR3 DNA reads TGTGCCAGCAGTCCCCTTGCATCGGGGAAGGCTGGCTACACCTTC. It encodes CASSPLASGKAGYTF.

The CDR3 region has the DNA TGTGCCAGCAGTTACCCAAATACCCGGGACACGTTCTCCTACGAGCAGTACTTC. This codes for CASSYPNTRDTFSYEQYF. V is TRBV6-2 or TRBV6-3 and J is TRBJ2-7; possibly TRBD1 for D (6 bases). Trimming took off 2 bases at V and 0 bases at J, with 20 bases between the two ends. This CDR3 is built from 18 residues. Germline V CDR1 and CDR2: MNHEY, SVGEGT.

The V call is TRBV4-3, the J call TRBJ1-6; D is possibly TRBD1 (6 bases). The germline V gene encodes CDR1 LGHNA and CDR2 YSLEER. This CDR3 is built from 18 residues. V gave up 0 bases and J gave up 7 bases, with 19 bases separating them. This CDR3 reads CASSQDWAGGVGNSPLHF. In nucleotides, the CDR3 is TGCGCCAGCAGCCAAGATTGGGCGGGGGGCGTTGGGAATTCACCCCTCCACTTT.

This clone was observed a single time. The chain is built from TRBV7-2 and TRBJ2-1, with 7 bases identical to TRBD2. With 4 bases clipped from V and 9 bases from J, the junction kept 12 bases outside the gene matches. CDR1 is SGHTA and CDR2 is FQGNSA in the germline V gene. The CDR3 extends over 15 amino acids. The CDR3 bases are TGTGCCAGCAGCTCTTTGGGAACTGTAGCGGGTGAGCAGTTCTTC. This sequence encodes CASSSLGTVAGEQFF.

The CDR3 DNA reads TGTGCCAGTAGCATGAGGGCTGGGGCCAACGTCCTGACTTTC. Translating gives CASSMRAGANVLTF. V usage is TRBV19 and J usage is TRBJ2-6; weak D call: TRBD2 (5 bases). Trimming took 6 bases from V and 2 from J, leaving 8 bases between them. The CDR3 is 14 amino acids. Germline CDR1 reads LNHDA; CDR2 reads SQIVND (reference sequence).

The J gene is TRBJ1-5, the V gene TRBV12-3 or TRBV12-4, with D hard to call. CDR3 size: 13 residues. The ends were cut back, 5 bases at V and 7 bases at J, with 12 bases in the middle. For the CDR3, the DNA is TGTGCCAGCAGTCCCGGGTACGTACAGCCCCAGCATTTT. This translates into CASSPGYVQPQHF.

This clone was seen only a few times. This chain links TRBV19 with TRBJ2-2; D might be TRBD2 (6 bases). The ends were cut back, 8 bases at V and 1 base at J, with 8 bases in the middle. Germline loops: CDR1 LNHDA, CDR2 SQIVND (reference sequence). CDR3 length equals 13 residues. CDR3 amino acids: CASWGVNTGELFF. The CDR3 DNA reads TGTGCCAGTTGGGGGGTGAACACCGGGGAGCTGTTTTTT. Full variable domain (outside the CDR3, taken from reference TRBV19 and TRBJ2-2): DGGITQSPKYLFRKEGQNVTLSCEQNLNHDAMYWYRQDPGQGLRLIYYSQIVNDFQKGDIAEGYSVSREKKESFPLTVTSAQKNPTAFYLCASWGVNTGELFFGEGSRLTVL.